A selection of T cell receptor beta chains follows, all from one sample in a study of T cell repertoires in cytomegalovirus infection. Antigens for these TCRs are unknown. From the reads, TCRdb called clonotypes with MiXCR, one entry per CDR3 protein. Here the sample spans roughly 800,000 distinct CDR3 sequences, about 27% being singletons. The material was cultured CD8+ T cells from PBMCs, obtained from culture after CMV antigen stimulation. The receptors here all came from a human donor in good health (CMV status not recorded). Some clones in this sample may be carry-over from other donors' samples. The CDR3 runs from the conserved cysteine through the conserved F or W. D genes are given only for firm matches. The size field is filled for only some rows; it gives once, few, many or a size class.

TRBV27	.	TRBJ1-1	.	TGTGCCAGCAGTCCAACCGGGGGGTTTACTGAAGCTTTCTTT	CASSPTGGFTEAFF
TRBV11-2	.	TRBJ1-1	.	TGTGCCAGCAGCTTATTCGGAAGGGCGGGGCTGAACACTGAAGCTTTCTTT	CASSLFGRAGLNTEAFF
TRBV7-6	.	TRBJ2-3	.	TGTGCCAGCAGCGCCAATCTCGGGGGGCCAGTAGATACGCAGTATTTT	CASSANLGGPVDTQYF
TRBV28	.	TRBJ2-7	TRBD2	TGTGCCAGCAGTTTAGTCCTAGCGGGGGCTTACGAGCAGTACTTC	CASSLVLAGAYEQYF
TRBV5-1	few	TRBJ1-1	TRBD1	TGCGCCAGCCTTCCCGGACAGGGCAACACTGAAGCTTTCTTT	CASLPGQGNTEAFF
TRBV10-2	.	TRBJ2-1	.	TGCGCCAGCAGTGAGTTAGGAAGGGGACCCTACAATGAGCAGTTCTTC	CASSELGRGPYNEQFF
TRBV5-8	.	TRBJ1-2	.	TGTGCCAGCAGCTCGGTGACAAACTATCCTCTCCATGGCTACACCTTC	CASSSVTNYPLHGYTF
TRBV20-1	once	TRBJ2-3	TRBD1	TGCAGTGCTCCAGGACAGGGGGCGAAAGATACGCAGTATTTT	CSAPGQGAKDTQYF
TRBV19	.	TRBJ2-3	.	TGTGCCAGTAGTTTGCCGGGAATATACTCGGTGACAGATACGCAGTATTTT	CASSLPGIYSVTDTQYF
TRBV2	.	TRBJ2-3	.	TGTGCCAGCGTTCAGCGGTCTAGCACAGATACGCAGTATTTT	CASVQRSSTDTQYF
TRBV7-6	few	TRBJ2-1	TRBD2	TGTGCCAGCAGCTCCCGGCCGGGAGGCTACAATGAGCAGTTCTTC	CASSSRPGGYNEQFF
TRBV7-6	once	TRBJ2-1	TRBD2	TGTGCCAGCAGCGGGACTAGCGGGGGGCAGGGCAATGAGCAGTTCTTC	CASSGTSGGQGNEQFF
TRBV12-3/TRBV12-4	.	TRBJ1-6	TRBD1	TGTGCCAGCAGCAACCAGGGGGCGAGATCACCCCTCCACTTT	CASSNQGARSPLHF
TRBV27	few	TRBJ2-2	.	TGTGCCAGCAGTCCCACAGCGGGCCTTAACACCGGGGAGCTGTTTTTT	CASSPTAGLNTGELFF
TRBV19	.	TRBJ2-7	.	TGTGCCAGTAGTATCGACAGCTCTCCCTACGAGCAGTACTTC	CASSIDSSPYEQYF
TRBV6-2/TRBV6-3	few	TRBJ2-1	.	TGTGCCAGCAGTTACTCGGAGCTCAGCTCCTACAATGAGCAGTTCTTC	CASSYSELSSYNEQFF
TRBV7-6	many	TRBJ2-5	.	TGTGCCAGCAGCCCATTAGGGCTAGCGAAGGAGACCCAGTACTTC	CASSPLGLAKETQYF
TRBV2	few	TRBJ2-1	.	TGTGCCAGCAGTGAAATGGGGGCCCCCTACAATGAGCAGTTCTTC	CASSEMGAPYNEQFF
TRBV5-4	few	TRBJ1-1	.	TGTGCCAGCAGCTTGGGACAGACTCCTAGGGTCTTCTTT	CASSLGQTPRVFF
TRBV5-8	.	TRBJ2-3	TRBD1	TGTGCCAGCAGCTTGGTAGTATGGGACAGGGGGACAGATACGCAGTATTTT	CASSLVVWDRGTDTQYF
TRBV7-3	.	TRBJ1-1	.	TGTGCCAGCAGCGAGACTCAGGGGCGTACTGAAGCTTTCTTT	CASSETQGRTEAFF
TRBV12-3/TRBV12-4	few	TRBJ1-5	.	TGTGCCAGCAGCCCTAGGGGGGGATTCAATCAGCCCCAGCATTTT	CASSPRGGFNQPQHF
TRBV2	.	TRBJ2-3	TRBD2	TGTGCCAGCTGGGGGGGTACTAGCACAGATACGCAGTATTTT	CASWGGTSTDTQYF
TRBV7-9	many	TRBJ2-7	TRBD1	TGTGCCAGCAGCAAAGGGACAGAGGAGTACTTC	CASSKGTEEYF
TRBV20-1	.	TRBJ2-1	.	TGCAGTGCTCTAACCGGGGCCGTAGCCTACAATGAGCAGTTCTTC	CSALTGAVAYNEQFF
TRBV5-1	few	TRBJ1-2	.	TGCGCCAGCAGCTTACCGACAGGATTTGGGTATGGCTACACCTTC	CASSLPTGFGYGYTF